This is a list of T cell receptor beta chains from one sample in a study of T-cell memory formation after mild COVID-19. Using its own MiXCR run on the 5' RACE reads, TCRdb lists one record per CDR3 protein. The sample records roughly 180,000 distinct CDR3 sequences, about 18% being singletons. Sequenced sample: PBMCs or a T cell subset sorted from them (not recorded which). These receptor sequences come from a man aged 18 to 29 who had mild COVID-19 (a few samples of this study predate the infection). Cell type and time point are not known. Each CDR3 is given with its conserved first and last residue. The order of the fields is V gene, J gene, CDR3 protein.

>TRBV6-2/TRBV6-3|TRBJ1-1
CASSTKQGTEAFF
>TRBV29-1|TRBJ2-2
CSVNPTGGGSGELFF
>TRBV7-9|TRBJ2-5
CASRRSRGETQYF
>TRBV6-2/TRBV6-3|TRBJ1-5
CASSYSSRDRRQSNQPQHF
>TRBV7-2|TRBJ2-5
CASSLDSRYQETQYF
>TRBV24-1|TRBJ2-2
CATSDRSGANTGELFF
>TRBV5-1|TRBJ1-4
CASSPAGTGEEKLFF
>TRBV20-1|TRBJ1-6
CSARLPQGSIHNSPLHF
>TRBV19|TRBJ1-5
CASSIVARGPKQPQHF
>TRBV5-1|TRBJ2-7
CASRVGTPQRHEQYF
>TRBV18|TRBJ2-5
CASSLRQAPQETQYF
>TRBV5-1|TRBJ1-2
CASSLEQGANGYTF
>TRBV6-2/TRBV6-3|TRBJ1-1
CASSYPPGGRDDTEAFF
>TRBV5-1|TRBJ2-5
CASSFPGQQETQYF
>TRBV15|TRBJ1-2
CATSRGRQSGYTF
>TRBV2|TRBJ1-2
CASSEGAQGAYTF
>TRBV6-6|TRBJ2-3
CASSYDRAGNTDTQYF
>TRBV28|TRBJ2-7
CASRARYFFHEQYF
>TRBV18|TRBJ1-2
CASSPQGAEIRNGYTF